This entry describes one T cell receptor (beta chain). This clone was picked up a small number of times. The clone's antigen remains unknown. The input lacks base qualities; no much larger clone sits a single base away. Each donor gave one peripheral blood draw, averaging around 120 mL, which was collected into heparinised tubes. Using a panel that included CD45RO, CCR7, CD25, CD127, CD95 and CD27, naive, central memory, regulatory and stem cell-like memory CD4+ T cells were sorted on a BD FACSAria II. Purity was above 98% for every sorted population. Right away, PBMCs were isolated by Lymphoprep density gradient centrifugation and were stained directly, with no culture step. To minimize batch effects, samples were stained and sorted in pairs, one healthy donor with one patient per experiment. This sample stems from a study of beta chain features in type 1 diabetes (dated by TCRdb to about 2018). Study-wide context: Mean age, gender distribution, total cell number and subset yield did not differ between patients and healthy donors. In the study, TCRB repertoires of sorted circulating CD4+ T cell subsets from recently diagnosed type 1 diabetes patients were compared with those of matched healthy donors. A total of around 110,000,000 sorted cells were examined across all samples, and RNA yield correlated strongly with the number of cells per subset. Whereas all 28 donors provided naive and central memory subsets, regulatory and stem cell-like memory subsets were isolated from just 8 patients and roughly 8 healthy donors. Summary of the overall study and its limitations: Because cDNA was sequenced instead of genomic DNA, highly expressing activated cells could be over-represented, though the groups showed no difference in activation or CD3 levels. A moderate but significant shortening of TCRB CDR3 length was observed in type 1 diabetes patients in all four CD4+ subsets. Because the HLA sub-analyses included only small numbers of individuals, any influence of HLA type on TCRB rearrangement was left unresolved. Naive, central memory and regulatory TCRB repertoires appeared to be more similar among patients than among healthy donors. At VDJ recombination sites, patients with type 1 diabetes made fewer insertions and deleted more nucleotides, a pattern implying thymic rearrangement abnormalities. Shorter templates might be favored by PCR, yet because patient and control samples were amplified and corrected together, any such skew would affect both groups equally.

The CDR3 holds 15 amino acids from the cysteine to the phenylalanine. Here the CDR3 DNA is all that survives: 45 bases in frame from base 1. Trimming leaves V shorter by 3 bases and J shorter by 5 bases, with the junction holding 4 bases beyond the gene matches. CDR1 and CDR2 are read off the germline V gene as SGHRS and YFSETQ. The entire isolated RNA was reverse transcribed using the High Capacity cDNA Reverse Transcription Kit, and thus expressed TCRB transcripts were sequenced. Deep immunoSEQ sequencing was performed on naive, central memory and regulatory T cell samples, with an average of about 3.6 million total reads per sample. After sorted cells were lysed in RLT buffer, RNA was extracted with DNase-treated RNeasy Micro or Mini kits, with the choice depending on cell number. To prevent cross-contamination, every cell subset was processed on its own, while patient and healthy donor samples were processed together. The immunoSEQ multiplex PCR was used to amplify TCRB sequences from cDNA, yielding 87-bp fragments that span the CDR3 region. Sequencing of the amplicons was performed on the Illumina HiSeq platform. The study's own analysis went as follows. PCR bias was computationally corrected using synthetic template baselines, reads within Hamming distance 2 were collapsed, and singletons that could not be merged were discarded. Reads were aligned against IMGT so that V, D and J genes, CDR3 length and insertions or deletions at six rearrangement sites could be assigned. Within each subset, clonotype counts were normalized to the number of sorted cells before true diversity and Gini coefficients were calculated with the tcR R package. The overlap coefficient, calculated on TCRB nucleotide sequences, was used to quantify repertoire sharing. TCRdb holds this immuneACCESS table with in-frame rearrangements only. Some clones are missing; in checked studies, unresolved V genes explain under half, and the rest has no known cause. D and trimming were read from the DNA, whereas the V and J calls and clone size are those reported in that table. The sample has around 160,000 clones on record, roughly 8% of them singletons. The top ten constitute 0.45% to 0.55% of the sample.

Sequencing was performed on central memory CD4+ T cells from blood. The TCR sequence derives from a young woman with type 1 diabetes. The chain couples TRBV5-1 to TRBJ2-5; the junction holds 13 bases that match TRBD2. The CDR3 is CASSWTSGGSETQYF. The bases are TGCGCCAGCAGCTGGACTAGCGGGGGATCGGAGACCCAGTACTTC.